The 12 T cell receptor beta chains given below trace back to one sample, sequenced in a study of graft-versus-host responses after intestinal transplantation (TCRdb year 2021). Dithiothreitol, EDTA incubations and collagenase D digestion were used to isolate intraepithelial and lamina propria lymphocytes from graft specimens. The library was built by means of the immunoSEQ multiplex PCR assay. Sourced from immuneACCESS, this table was stored by TCRdb with only in-frame sequences that have V and J called. A share of the clones is absent; for the studies checked, an unresolved V gene accounts for under half, and the remainder has no known explanation. The sample table contains roughly 6,000 clones; only one count was recorded for 83% of them. The ten largest clones take up roughly 7.6% of the sample. The source material was ileum tissue, sampled 300 to 310 days after intestinal transplant. The receptors shown here come from a human patient who received an intestinal transplant, so some T cells may come from the graft donor.

The CDR3 nucleotides read TGTGCCAGCAGCTTAGGAGGTACAAAGGAGACCCAGTACTTC. Translation gives CASSLGGTKETQYF. V usage is TRBV7-6 and J usage is TRBJ2-5, with D unresolved. Germline CDR1 reads SGHVS; CDR2 reads FNYEAQ. This CDR3 spans 14 amino acids. The germline V and J ends were trimmed by 1 base and 5 bases, with 11 bases remaining between them.

The genes are TRBV9 and TRBJ2-3, with TRBD2 matching over 7 bases. Germline-derived CDR1 and CDR2 are SGDLS and YYNGEE. The J segment lost 6 bases and the V segment lost 3 bases, leaving 1 base of the junction unmatched. The CDR3 runs 12 residues. CDR3 in DNA: TGTGCCAGCAGCGCACTAGCGGATACGCAGTATTTT. Residues: CASSALADTQYF.

This clone was seen a handful of times. The CDR3 coding sequence is TGTGCCAGCAGTGAGGTAGCGGGGGACCAAGAGACCCAGTACTTC. It translates to CASSEVAGDQETQYF. The J gene is TRBJ2-5, the V gene TRBV6-4; 9 positions agree with TRBD2. The CDR3 is 15 amino acids. V trimming: 3 bases; J trimming: 0 bases; junction bases outside the gene matches: 2. Per the germline V gene, CDR1 is MRHNA and CDR2 is SNTAGT.

The chain joins TRBV6-1 to TRBJ2-7; 8 bases fit TRBD1. The V gene end was trimmed by 7 bases and the J gene end by 2 bases; junction bases not matched to a gene: 7. Germline CDR1 is MNHNS and CDR2 is SASEGT. The CDR3 contains 14 residues. CDR3 in DNA: TGTGCCAGCATAACTGGACAGGGCGCCTACGAGCAGTACTTC. Translation: CASITGQGAYEQYF.

V is TRBV7-9 and J is TRBJ2-2; 9 bases line up with TRBD2. CDR1 and CDR2 from the germline V gene are SEHNR and FQNEAQ (reference sequence). The CDR3 covers 15 residues. V was clipped by 1 base and J by 5 bases; unmatched bases: 2. The CDR3 DNA sequence: TGTGCCAGCAGCTTAGAGCTAGCGGGAACCGGGGAGCTGTTTTTT. The encoded protein is CASSLELAGTGELFF.

The V gene is TRBV2, the J gene TRBJ1-6; no reliable D call. CDR3 length: 16 residues. Germline V lookup: CDR1 SNHLY, CDR2 FYNNEI. V was clipped by 5 bases and J by 0 bases, with 11 bases between them. CDR3 nucleotide sequence: TGTGCCAGCAGTCGATACATAAGCTCCTATAATTCACCCCTCCACTTT. Protein sequence: CASSRYISSYNSPLHF.

This chain uses TRBV7-9 with TRBJ1-2, with D maybe TRBD1 (5 bases). CDR3 length: 14 residues. Trimming cost V 1 base and J 6 bases, with 12 bases left between them. CDR1 SEHNR and CDR2 FQNEAQ come from the germline V gene (reference sequence). The CDR3 protein is CASSLDRDFNGYTF. CDR3 bases: TGTGCCAGCAGCTTAGACCGGGACTTTAATGGCTACACCTTC.

The V gene is TRBV9, the J gene TRBJ2-1, with 8 nucleotides matching TRBD2. The CDR3 loop spans 14 amino acids. V trimming: 0 bases; J trimming: 6 bases; junction bases outside the gene matches: 2. Germline CDR1 and CDR2: SGDLS and YYNGEE. In DNA, the CDR3 is TGTGCCAGCAGCGTAGGCGGGACTAGCAATGAGCAGTTCTTC. It yields the protein CASSVGGTSNEQFF.

This chain links TRBV6-1 with TRBJ2-7; D ambiguous. Germline V gene sequence: CDR1 MNHNS, CDR2 SASEGT. V lost 1 base to trimming and J lost 2 bases, with 12 bases between them. This CDR3 comprises 15 residues. In nucleotides, the CDR3 is TGTGCCAGCAGTGAAGAGATTGTGTCAGCCTACGAGCAGTACTTC. Amino acid sequence: CASSEEIVSAYEQYF.

This clone was counted a few times. CDR3 protein: CASSWDRNQPQHF. CDR3 bases: TGTGCCAGTAGTTGGGACAGGAATCAGCCCCAGCATTTT. This chain connects TRBV19 to TRBJ1-5; 8 positions match TRBD1. The CDR3 is 13 amino acids. From germline, CDR1 is LNHDA and CDR2 SQIVND (reference sequence). V lost 5 bases and J lost 4; bases outside the gene matches: 1.

This clone appeared once. This rearrangement joins TRBV15 to TRBJ2-6; a weak D match, TRBD1 (5 bases). V was cut by 7 bases and J by 2 bases, with 15 bases left in between. The CDR3 sequence is 16 residues long. Germline-derived CDR1 and CDR2 are LNHNV and YYDKDF (reference sequence). This CDR3 reads CATNTSGLAGANVLTF. In DNA, the CDR3 is TGTGCCACCAACACCTCAGGGCTGGCTGGGGCCAACGTCCTGACTTTC. Variable domain in full (rest from reference TRBV15 and TRBJ2-6): DAMVIQNPRYQVTQFGKPVTLSCSQTLNHNVMYWYQQKSSQAPKLLFHYYDKDFNNEADTPDNFQSRRPNTSFCFLDIRSPGLGDTAMYLCATNTSGLAGANVLTFGAGSRLTVL.

The rearrangement joins TRBV2 to TRBJ1-1, with TRBD1 identical over 8 bases. Trimming removed 6 bases from V and 0 bases from J; junction bases left unmatched: 9. The germline V gene encodes CDR1 SNHLY and CDR2 FYNNEI. This CDR3 comprises 16 residues. CDR3 sequence: CASSQSGTGLNTEAFF. CDR3 DNA: TGTGCCAGCAGCCAAAGCGGGACAGGTTTGAACACTGAAGCTTTCTTT.